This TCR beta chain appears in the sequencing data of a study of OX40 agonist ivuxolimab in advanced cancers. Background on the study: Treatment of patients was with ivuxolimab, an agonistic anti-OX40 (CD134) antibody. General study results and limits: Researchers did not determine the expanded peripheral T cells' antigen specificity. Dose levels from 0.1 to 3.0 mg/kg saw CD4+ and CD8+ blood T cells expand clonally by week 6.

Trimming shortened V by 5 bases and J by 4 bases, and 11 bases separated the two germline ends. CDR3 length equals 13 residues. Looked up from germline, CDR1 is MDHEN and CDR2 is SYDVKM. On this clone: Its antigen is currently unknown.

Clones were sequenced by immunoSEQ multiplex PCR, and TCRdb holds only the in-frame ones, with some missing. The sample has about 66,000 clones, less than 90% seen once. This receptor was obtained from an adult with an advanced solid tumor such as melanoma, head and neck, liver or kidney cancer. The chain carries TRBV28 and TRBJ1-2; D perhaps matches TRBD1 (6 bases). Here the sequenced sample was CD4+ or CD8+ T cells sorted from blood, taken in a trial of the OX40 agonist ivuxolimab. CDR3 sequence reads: CASSATGRYGYTF. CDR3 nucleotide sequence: TGTGCCAGCAGTGCGACAGGACGCTATGGCTACACCTTC.